The source of this T cell receptor (beta chain) is a study of OX40 agonist ivuxolimab in advanced cancers. Study-wide results and limits: Low normalized T-cell clonal expansion was also seen in some nonresponders.

This clone was observed a single time. Its antigen is unidentified. Here immunoSEQ multiplex PCR was the method, and the copy in TCRdb shows in-frame clones only, minus some. The table includes 60,000 or so clones, 84% detected once. The CDR3 is made up of 16 amino acids. Germline CDR1 is SNHLY and CDR2 is FYNNEI. V was pared by 7 bases and J by 0 bases, with 16 bases between. V usage is TRBV2 and J usage is TRBJ2-1; possibly TRBD1 for D (5 bases). This TCR was recovered from an adult with an advanced solid tumor such as melanoma, head and neck, liver or kidney cancer. Sequenced material: CD4+ or CD8+ T cells sorted from blood, taken in a trial of the OX40 agonist ivuxolimab. CDR3 in DNA: TGTGCCAGCAAGATAAGGGGATTAAGCTCCTACAATGAGCAGTTCTTC. It specifies CASKIRGLSSYNEQFF.